This T cell receptor beta chain was observed in a study of vaccination and CD4 T cells after COVID-19. With regard to this clonotype: Its specificity is unknown.

Study conclusions and caveats: Early post-infection timepoints were missing, and relatively few convalescent patients were studied.

The treatment: approximately 9-day PBMC culture with coronavirus spike peptide pools or control peptides (ViraFEST assay). In the ViraFEST assay, peptide-pool expansion preceded TCR sequencing of expanded clonotypes. Sequencing of the DNA from cultured CD4+ T cells was carried out with the Oncomine TCR Beta short-read assay. Using its own MiXCR run on the PCR reads, TCRdb lists one record per CDR3 protein. The sample consists of about 5,600 distinct CDR3 sequences, about 44% of them appearing once. Germline-derived CDR1 and CDR2 are DFQATT and SNEGSKA (reference sequence). J gave up 3 bases and V 3 bases, and 5 bases lay outside the gene matches. The CDR3 sequence is 15 residues long.

This chain uses TRBV20-1 with TRBJ2-2, with TRBD2 matching over 9 bases. The sequencing sample was made of CD4+ T cells from blood, cultured in vitro. This TCR derives from a human donor who had recovered from COVID-19. The CDR3 sequence is CSARALAGHTGELFF. The CDR3 nucleotides read TGCAGTGCTAGGGCTCTAGCGGGGCACACCGGGGAGCTGTTTTTT.